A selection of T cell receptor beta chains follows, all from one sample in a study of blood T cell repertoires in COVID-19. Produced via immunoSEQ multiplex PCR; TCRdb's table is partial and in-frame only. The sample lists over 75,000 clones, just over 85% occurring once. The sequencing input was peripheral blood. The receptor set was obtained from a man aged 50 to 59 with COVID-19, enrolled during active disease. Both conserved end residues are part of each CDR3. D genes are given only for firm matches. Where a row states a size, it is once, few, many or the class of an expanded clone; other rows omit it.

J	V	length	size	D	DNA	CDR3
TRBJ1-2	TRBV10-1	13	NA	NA	TGCGCCAGCAGTGAATGGGACACCTATGGCTACACCTTC	CASSEWDTYGYTF
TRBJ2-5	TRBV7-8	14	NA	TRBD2	TGTGCCAGCAGCATAACGGGGACTAGCGGGACCCAGTACTTC	CASSITGTSGTQYF
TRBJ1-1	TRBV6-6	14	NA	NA	TGTGCCAGCAGTTACTCTCCCCGGGAGACTGAAGCTTTCTTT	CASSYSPRETEAFF
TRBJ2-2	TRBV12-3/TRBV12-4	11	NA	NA	TGTGCCAGCAGGGTCGGCGGGGAGCTGTTTTTT	CASRVGGELFF
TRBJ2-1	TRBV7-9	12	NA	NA	TGTGCCAGCAGCTTAGGGGGCCAGAGTAAGTTCTTC	CASSLGGQSKFF
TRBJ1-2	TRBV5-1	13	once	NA	TGCGCCAGCAGCTTGGATTCGGAGGATGGCTACACCTTC	CASSLDSEDGYTF
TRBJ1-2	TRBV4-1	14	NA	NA	TGCGCCAGCAGCCAACCGACAGGTCTCTATGGCTACACCTTC	CASSQPTGLYGYTF
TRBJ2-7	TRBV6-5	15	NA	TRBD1	TGTGCCAGCAGAGGAGGGGACAGGACCCGATACGAGCAGTACTTC	CASRGGDRTRYEQYF
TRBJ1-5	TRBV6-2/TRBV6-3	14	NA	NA	TGTGCCAGCAGTTACAGCACCAGCAATCAGCCCCAGCATTTT	CASSYSTSNQPQHF
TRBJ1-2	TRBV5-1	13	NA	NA	TGCGCCAGCAGAAAGACGGGAGGTCGTGGCTACACCTTC	CASRKTGGRGYTF
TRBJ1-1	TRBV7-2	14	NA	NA	TGTGCCAGCAGCTTAGCCACAGGAAACACTGAAGCTTTCTTT	CASSLATGNTEAFF
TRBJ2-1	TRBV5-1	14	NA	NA	TGCGCCAGCAGCAACGGGGTATCCTACAATGAGCAGTTCTTC	CASSNGVSYNEQFF
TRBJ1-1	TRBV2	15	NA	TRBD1	TGTGCCAGCAGTTTGACAGGGGTAGGGAACACTGAAGCTTTCTTT	CASSLTGVGNTEAFF
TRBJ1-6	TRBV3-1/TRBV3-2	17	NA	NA	TGTGCCAGCAGCCAACTTTTTTTGCTCGGGGTGAATTCACCCCTCCACTTT	CASSQLFLLGVNSPLHF
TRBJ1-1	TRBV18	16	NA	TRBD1	TGTGCCAGCTCACCATTACCCGACAGGGGTAAAACTGAAGCTTTCTTT	CASSPLPDRGKTEAFF
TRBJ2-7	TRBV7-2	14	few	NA	TGTGCCAGCAGCTTAGTTAGCTCCAACTACGAGCAGTACTTC	CASSLVSSNYEQYF
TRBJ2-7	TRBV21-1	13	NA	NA	TGTGCCAGCAGCAAATTGGAGGGTCACGAGCAGTACTTC	CASSKLEGHEQYF
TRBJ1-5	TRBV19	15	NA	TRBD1	TGTGCCAGTAACCCGGACAGGGGCCTCAATCAGCCCCAGCATTTT	CASNPDRGLNQPQHF
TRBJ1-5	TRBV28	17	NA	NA	TGTGCCAGCGCCTCCCTCTTTCTTTCAGCCCGCGGTCAGCCCCAGCATTTT	CASASLFLSARGQPQHF
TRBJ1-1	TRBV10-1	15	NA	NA	TGCGCCAGCAGTGACTCGGGACAAGGGAACACTGAAGCTTTCTTT	CASSDSGQGNTEAFF
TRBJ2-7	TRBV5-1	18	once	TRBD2	TGCGCCAGCAGCCCCTTCCTTAGCGGGGGGGCCTTTTCCTACGAGCAGTACTTC	CASSPFLSGGAFSYEQYF
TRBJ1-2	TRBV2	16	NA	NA	TGTGCCAGCAGTGAAAGGGGACTGCTGGCCTCGGGTGGCTACACCTTC	CASSERGLLASGGYTF
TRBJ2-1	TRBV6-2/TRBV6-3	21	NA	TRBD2	TGTGCCAGCAGTTACCCTCGAAACCCCCCCAGTAACAGCGGGGGTTACAATGAGCAGTTCTTC	CASSYPRNPPSNSGGYNEQFF
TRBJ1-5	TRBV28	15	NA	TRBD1	TGTGCCAGCAGTTTAAGACAGGGGGCAAATCAGCCCCAGCATTTT	CASSLRQGANQPQHF
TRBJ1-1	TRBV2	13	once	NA	TGTGCCAGCAGATACGAAGGGGGCACTGAAGCTTTCTTT	CASRYEGGTEAFF
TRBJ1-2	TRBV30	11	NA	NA	TGTGCCTGTAGGGGAGGGTACGGCTACACCTTC	CACRGGYGYTF
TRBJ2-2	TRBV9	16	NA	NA	TGTGCCAGCAGCGTAGTTGGACAGTTTAACACCGGGGAGCTGTTTTTT	CASSVVGQFNTGELFF
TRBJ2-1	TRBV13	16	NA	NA	TGTGCCAGCACCCATACAGGGACTACCTCCTACAATGAGCAGTTCTTC	CASTHTGTTSYNEQFF
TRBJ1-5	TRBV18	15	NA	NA	TGTGCCAGCTCACCCAGTGACGGGGGGAGACAGCCCCAGCATTTT	CASSPSDGGRQPQHF
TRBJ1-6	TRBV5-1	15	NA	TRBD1	TGCGCCAGCAGCTTCTCCGGGACAGATAATTCACCCCTCCACTTT	CASSFSGTDNSPLHF
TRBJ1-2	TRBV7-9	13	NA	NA	TGTGCCAGCAGCTTAGAGAGAATCTATGGCTACACCTTC	CASSLERIYGYTF
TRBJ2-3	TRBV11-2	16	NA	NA	TGTGCCAGCAGCTTTTGGGGGAGGCACTCCACAGATACGCAGTATTTT	CASSFWGRHSTDTQYF
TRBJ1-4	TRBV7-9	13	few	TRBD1	TGTGCCAGTGAGGACAGGGGGAGGGAAAAACTGTTTTTT	CASEDRGREKLFF
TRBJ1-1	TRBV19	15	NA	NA	TGTGCCAGTAAAAGCAGGGGTAGGGACGGTGCTGAAGCTTTCTTT	CASKSRGRDGAEAFF
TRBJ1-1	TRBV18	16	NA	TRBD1	TGTGCCAGCTCACCCCGACAGGGTGAGGCGGACACTGAAGCTTTCTTT	CASSPRQGEADTEAFF
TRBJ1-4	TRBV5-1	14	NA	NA	TGCGCCAGCAGCTTGGCCTCGGGAGGGGAAAAACTGTTTTTT	CASSLASGGEKLFF
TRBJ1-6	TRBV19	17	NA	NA	TGTGCCAGTACCCGCCGGGGGAGGAGCTCCTATAATTCACCCCTCCACTTT	CASTRRGRSSYNSPLHF
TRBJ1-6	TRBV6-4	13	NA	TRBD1	TGTGCCAGCAGTGACGACAGGGATTCACCCCTCCACTTT	CASSDDRDSPLHF
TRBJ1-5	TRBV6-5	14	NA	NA	TGTGCCAGCATTGGGGGGGGGAGCAATCAGCCCCAGCATTTT	CASIGGGSNQPQHF
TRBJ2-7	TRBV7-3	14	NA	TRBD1	TGTGCCAGCAGCCCCGGGACAGGGGCCTCCGAGCAGTACTTC	CASSPGTGASEQYF
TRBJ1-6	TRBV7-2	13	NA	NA	TGTGCCACCACGGGTCAAACCAATTCACCCCTCCACTTT	CATTGQTNSPLHF
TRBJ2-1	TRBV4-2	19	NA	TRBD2	TGTGCCAGCAGCCTCTCTTGGGGTAGCGGGATTAGCTCCTACAATGAGCAGTTCTTC	CASSLSWGSGISSYNEQFF
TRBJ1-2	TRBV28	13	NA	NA	TGTGCCAGCAGTTTTCCTCGGGGGTATGGCTACACCTTC	CASSFPRGYGYTF
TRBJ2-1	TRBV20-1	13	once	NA	TGCAGTGCTAGTGGGACTTTCTACAATGAGCAGTTCTTC	CSASGTFYNEQFF
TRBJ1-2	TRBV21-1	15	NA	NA	TGTGCCAGCAACAAAAGGCAGGGACAGCTCTATGGCTACACCTTC	CASNKRQGQLYGYTF
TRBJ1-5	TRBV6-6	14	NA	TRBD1	TGTGCCAGCAGCGGACAGGATTTTTTTCAGCCCCAGCATTTT	CASSGQDFFQPQHF